A single T cell receptor (beta chain) is shown here with its context. Its antigen is as yet unknown. The CDR3 end lies 3 residues beyond the end of the read and is filled in from the germline J gene. V was pared by 2 bases and J by 7 bases, with 3 bases of the junction left unmatched. CDR1 is MNHEY, CDR2 SVGEGT, per germline. This CDR3 is 14 amino acids long. The table came from immunoSEQ multiplex PCR; TCRdb's copy has only in-frame clones and leaves some out. In all, the sample yields about 25,000 clones. These data come from a study of T cells in women clearing cervical HPV infection. Whole-study context: HLA type stays a possible confounder, typing being limited.

General study points: TRBV6-7 relative abundance averaged 0.11% in cases and under 0.2% in controls.

The chain links TRBV6-2 or TRBV6-3 to TRBJ1-5; 9 positions agree with TRBD1. The source of this sequence is a woman between 18 and 75 years old with a cervical HPV16 infection that either progressed to CIN3+ or cleared (not recorded which). The specimen was blood buffy coat. CDR3 region: CASSYRTGEQPQHF. The part of the CDR3 DNA that was read is TGTGCCAGCAGTTACCGGACAGGGGAACAGCCC.